The 8 T cell receptor beta chains reported below all come from one sample, sequenced in a study of cytomegalovirus exposure and HLA in healthy donors. Both 60 Vbeta primers and 13 Jbeta primers went into the PCR. Produced via immunoSEQ multiplex PCR; TCRdb's table is partial and in-frame only. The repertoire holds more than 150,000 clones, with roughly 73% as singletons. The sequencing sample was made of PBMCs. Every receptor here comes from a woman in her thirties or forties in good health and CMV-seropositive.

The chain recombines TRBV7-2 with TRBJ2-3; TRBD2 agrees at 7 bases. Germline values: CDR1 SGHTA, CDR2 FQGNSA. V was clipped by 2 bases and J by 5 bases; unmatched bases: 7. The CDR3 sequence is 15 residues long. CDR3 protein: CASSLTLASGDTQYF. In DNA form, the CDR3 reads TGTGCCAGCAGCTTAACCCTCGCTAGCGGAGATACGCAGTATTTT.

The chain employs TRBV7-2 and TRBJ2-1; 11 positions agree with TRBD2. V dropped 2 bases and J dropped 9; count of bases not matched to a gene: 9. CDR3 size: 16 residues. CDR1 and CDR2 (germline): SGHTA, FQGNSA. CDR3 coding DNA: TGTGCCAGCAGCTTATCTAGGCTAGCGGGAGGCCGTGAGCAGTTCTTC. Protein sequence: CASSLSRLAGGREQFF.

The chain joins TRBV19 to TRBJ2-7, with 8 bases lining up with TRBD2. CDR1 is LNHDA and CDR2 is SQIVND in the germline V gene (reference sequence). The CDR3 contains 15 residues. Trimming at V came to 2 bases and at J to 1 base, leaving 4 bases not matched to a gene. CDR3 amino acids: CASSIRLASSYEQYF. The CDR3 bases are TGTGCCAGTAGTATACGACTAGCGAGTTCCTACGAGCAGTACTTC. The complete variable domain, with remaining parts taken from reference TRBV19 and TRBJ2-7, reads DGGITQSPKYLFRKEGQNVTLSCEQNLNHDAMYWYRQDPGQGLRLIYYSQIVNDFQKGDIAEGYSVSREKKESFPLTVTSAQKNPTAFYLCASSIRLASSYEQYFGPGTRLTVT.

The rearrangement joins TRBV7-8 to TRBJ2-7; TRBD1 agrees at 9 bases. The CDR3 sequence is 14 residues long. Germline V gene sequence: CDR1 SGHVS, CDR2 FQNEAQ. The V segment lost 5 bases and the J segment 5 bases; nucleotides outside the gene matches: 7. The CDR3 region is CASSRGTGRNEQYF. The CDR3 DNA reads as TGTGCCAGCAGCCGCGGGACAGGGCGGAACGAGCAGTACTTC.

This rearrangement joins TRBV11-2 to TRBJ2-2, with unresolved D. V dropped 5 bases and J dropped 6 bases, with 25 bases sitting between them. Germline V gene lookup returns CDR1 SGHAT and CDR2 FQNNGV. There are 18 residues in the CDR3. Here the CDR3 DNA reads TGTGCCAGCAGCCCCGGTTGGTGGAGCAGAGACCGGGCCGGGGAGCTGTTTTTT. The encoded protein is CASSPGWWSRDRAGELFF.

The chain joins TRBV11-3 to TRBJ2-2; D remains ambiguous. From germline, CDR1 is SGHNT and CDR2 YENEEA. The CDR3 has 16 amino acids. Trimming cost V 1 base and J 4 bases, with 13 bases left between them. The CDR3 loop is CASSLVAATGTGELFF. The CDR3 DNA reads TGTGCCAGCAGCTTAGTTGCCGCTACGGGCACCGGGGAGCTGTTTTTT.

J is TRBJ2-7 and V is TRBV7-2, with D perhaps matching TRBD2 (8 bases). Deletions cut 0 bases from V and 2 bases from J, with 20 bases between. The germline CDR1 and CDR2 sequences are SGHTA and FQGNSA. There are 18 residues in the CDR3. The CDR3 reads CASSLAPGGSGSTYEQYF. For the CDR3, the DNA is TGTGCCAGCAGCTTAGCCCCAGGGGGAAGCGGGAGCACCTACGAGCAGTACTTC.

This clone has only a few counts. The chain is built from TRBV10-3 and TRBJ2-1; no definite D call. Per germline, CDR1 ENHRY and CDR2 SYGVKD. The CDR3 contains 14 residues. V lost 6 bases and J lost 8, with 17 bases in between. CDR3 in amino acids: CAISDVLVKDEQFF. The CDR3 nucleotides read TGTGCCATCAGCGACGTCCTAGTGAAGGATGAGCAGTTCTTC.